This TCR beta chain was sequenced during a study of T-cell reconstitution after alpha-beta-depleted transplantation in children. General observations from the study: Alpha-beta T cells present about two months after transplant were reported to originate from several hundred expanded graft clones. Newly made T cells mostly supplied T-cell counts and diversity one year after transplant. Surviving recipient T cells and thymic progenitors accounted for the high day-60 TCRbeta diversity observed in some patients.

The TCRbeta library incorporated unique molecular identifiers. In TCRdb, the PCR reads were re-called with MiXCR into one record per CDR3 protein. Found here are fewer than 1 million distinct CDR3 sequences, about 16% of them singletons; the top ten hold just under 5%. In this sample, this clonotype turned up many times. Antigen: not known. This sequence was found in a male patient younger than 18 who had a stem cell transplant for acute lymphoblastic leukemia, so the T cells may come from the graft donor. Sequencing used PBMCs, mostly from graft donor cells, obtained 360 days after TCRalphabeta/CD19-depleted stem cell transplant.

The CDR3 DNA reads as TGTGCCAGCAGTTTTGTGGGGATGCAAGAGACCCAGTACTTC. It codes for CASSFVGMQETQYF. The chain joins TRBV12-3 or TRBV12-4 to TRBJ2-5, with unresolved D. V was shortened by 3 bases and J by 2 bases, with 10 bases between the two germline ends. The CDR3 is 14 residues long.